These 10 T cell receptor beta chains were sequenced from one sample in a study of graft-versus-host responses after intestinal transplantation (dated by TCRdb to the early 2020s). The receptor library was made with the immunoSEQ multiplex PCR assay. TCRdb re-hosts the immuneACCESS table, in-frame sequences only. Its copies lack some clones; in the studies checked, an unresolved V gene accounts for under half of them, and the cause for the rest is not known. The sample profile shows tens of thousands of clones; about 90% of them were found once. Together, the top ten hold around 5.5% of the sample. The sample was PBMCs, taken 650 to 670 days after intestinal transplant. These receptors all stem from a human patient who received an intestinal transplant, so some T cells may come from the graft donor.

The gene calls are TRBV15 and TRBJ1-4; maybe TRBD1 (6 bases). The CDR3 consists of 14 residues. Trimming shortened V by 3 bases and J by 8 bases, and 13 bases separated the two germline ends. Germline V gives CDR1 LNHNV, CDR2 YYDKDF (reference sequence). The DNA for the CDR3 is TGTGCCACCAGCAGTAACGGACAGTGGGAAAAACTGTTTTTT. Translation gives CATSSNGQWEKLFF.

The V and J genes are TRBV7-3 and TRBJ2-7; TRBD1 aligns across 9 bases. This CDR3 has 16 residues. V dropped 5 bases and J dropped 2; count of bases not matched to a gene: 10. Per germline, CDR1 SGHTA and CDR2 FQGTGA. The chain's CDR3 is CASSPRTGVFTYEQYF. The CDR3 nucleotides read TGTGCCAGCAGCCCCCGGACAGGGGTATTTACCTACGAGCAGTACTTC.

V gene TRBV5-1 combines with J gene TRBJ2-5; 8 bases align to TRBD1. Germline lookup yields CDR1 SGHRS and CDR2 YFSETQ. Losses at the gene ends were 4 bases for V and 0 bases for J; bases not matched to a gene: 5. There are 15 residues in the CDR3. CDR3 loop: CASSRQGLYQETQYF. In DNA form, the CDR3 reads TGCGCCAGCAGCAGACAGGGGCTGTACCAAGAGACCCAGTACTTC.

The chain uses TRBV4-1 and TRBJ2-1, with TRBD1 identical over 11 bases. The CDR3 loop spans 17 amino acids. Germline loops: CDR1 MGHRA, CDR2 YSYEKL. J lost 3 bases, V lost 1 base, and 5 bases had no gene match. The CDR3 DNA sequence: TGCGCCAGCAGCCAAGCTGGGGGGACAGGGGGCTACAATGAGCAGTTCTTC. This translates into CASSQAGGTGGYNEQFF.

The DNA for the CDR3 is TGCGCCAGCAGCATCCCAGCGGGGTCGGAGCTGTTTTTT. Translating gives CASSIPAGSELFF. The genes are TRBV5-1 and TRBJ2-2; TRBD2 aligns across 7 bases. The CDR3 has 13 amino acids. V lost 4 bases to trimming and J lost 10 bases; unmatched junction nucleotides: 7. Germline V CDR1 and CDR2: SGHRS, YFSETQ.

CDR3 bases: TGCGCCAGCAGCCAAGGGACTACCCGGAGAGATACGCAGTATTTT. It translates to CASSQGTTRRDTQYF. V usage is TRBV5-1 and J usage is TRBJ2-3, with 7 bases aligning to TRBD2. The CDR3 has 15 amino acids. The germline V gene encodes CDR1 SGHRS and CDR2 YFSETQ. V was pared by 4 bases and J by 5 bases, with 10 bases of the junction left unmatched.

This clone came up once. The chain uses TRBV30 and TRBJ2-2; tentative D call: TRBD2 (7 bases). CDR1 and CDR2 from the germline V gene are GTSNPN and SVGIG (reference sequence). The CDR3 sequence is 13 residues long. Trimming removed 5 bases at V and 7 bases at J, with 14 bases between. CDR3: CAWLEGGFGELFF. CDR3 nucleotide sequence: TGTGCCTGGCTAGAGGGGGGGTTCGGGGAGCTGTTTTTT. The variable domain in full, with the rest retrieved from reference TRBV30 and TRBJ2-2, is SQTIHQWPATLVQPVGSPLSLECTVEGTSNPNLYWYRQAAGRGLQLLFYSVGIGQISSEVPQNLSASRPQDRQFILSSKKLLLSDSGFYLCAWLEGGFGELFFGEGSRLTVL.

J is TRBJ1-1 and V is TRBV4-1; no reliable D call. This CDR3 region has 14 residues. Trimming removed 0 bases at V and 5 bases at J, with 10 bases between. Germline-derived CDR1 and CDR2 are MGHRA and YSYEKL. CDR3 loop: CASSQEFGGTEAFF. CDR3 DNA sequence: TGCGCCAGCAGCCAAGAATTCGGAGGGACTGAAGCTTTCTTT.

CDR3 coding DNA: TGTGCCACTGGTCTTAGGGTAGGCACAGATACGCAGTATTTT. This translates into CATGLRVGTDTQYF. The chain couples TRBV27 to TRBJ2-3; D is unresolved. V was shortened by 10 bases and J by 1 base, with 15 bases between the two germline ends. The V gene's germline CDR1 is MNHEY and CDR2 SMNVEV (reference sequence). The CDR3 covers 14 residues.

This clone was found a few times. The J gene is TRBJ2-3, the V gene TRBV5-1, with TRBD1 identical over 7 bases. Germline CDR1 is SGHRS and CDR2 is YFSETQ. J was trimmed by 1 base and V by 4 bases; bases with no gene match: 3. The CDR3 is 14 amino acids. The CDR3 coding sequence is TGCGCCAGCAGCCCCGGACAGGGCACAGATACGCAGTATTTT. Protein sequence: CASSPGQGTDTQYF.